This T cell receptor beta chain was obtained from a study of blood T cell repertoires in COVID-19. Looking at the study overall: In each case, the material was cDNA or gDNA derived from T cells, B-cell-depleted T cells, or PBMCs.

The study assigned cohorts using participant-reported clinical history. In the original workflow: Reference gene primer amplification gave nucleated cell count estimates. Some clones are missing from TCRdb's copy, which holds only in-frame ones; the method was immunoSEQ multiplex PCR. The V and J calls and the clone size are those of that table, but D and trimming were determined from the DNA. The sample records fewer than 500,000 clones, around 91% being singletons. The V and J ends lost 0 bases and 7 bases respectively, with 13 bases between them. The CDR3 is 14 amino acids. Germline lookup yields CDR1 SGHTS and CDR2 YDEGEE.

This clonotype originated in a man aged 25 to 45 who had recovered from COVID-19. Sample: PBMCs or T cells enriched from blood (not recorded which). This chain connects TRBV5-8 to TRBJ1-1; D remains ambiguous. The CDR3, as DNA: TGTGCCAGCAGCTTGGTTTCGGTACGGGGTGAAGCTTTCTTT. It is translated as CASSLVSVRGEAFF.